These T cell receptor beta chains were read from a single sample in a study of CD8+CD57+ T cells in acquired aplastic anemia. TCRdb independently ran MiXCR on the reads; one entry per CDR3 protein. Among 200,000 to 300,000 distinct CDR3 sequences, around 82% were seen once, and the ten largest hold approximately 40%. The specimen was sorted CD4+, CD8+, or CD8+CD57+ T cells (not recorded which) from PBMCs. The receptor set was obtained from a human donor with aplastic anemia. CDR3s include the opening cysteine and the closing phenylalanine or tryptophan. A D gene is named only where the DNA matches it firmly. Rows may omit the clone size; those that give it use once, few, many or a size class.

v_call	clone_size	d_call	j_call	cdr3_nt	cdr3_aa
TRBV19	NA	TRBD2	TRBJ2-7	TGTGCCAGTAGCCGTAGCGGGGGAGGGTGTAATAAGCAGTATTTC	CASSRSGGGCNKQYF
TRBV5-8	NA	NA	TRBJ1-5	TGTGCCAGCAGCAGACAAATAGAAGGGCATCAGCCCCAGCATTTT	CASSRQIEGHQPQHF
TRBV5-6	NA	NA	TRBJ1-2	TGTGCCAGCAGCCTAGAGGGGGATGGCTACACCTTC	CASSLEGDGYTF
TRBV7-2	few	NA	TRBJ2-3	TGTGCCAGCTCCTTAGCGGCCAGTCCCGATACGCAGTATTTT	CASSLAASPDTQYF
TRBV19	NA	NA	TRBJ2-1	TGTGCCAGTAGTATAGCTGGCGGCGCCGACTATGACCAGTTCTTC	CASSIAGGADYDQFF
TRBV10-1	NA	TRBD2	TRBJ2-1	TGCGCCAGCAGGGGCGGGGGGAGGGATGAGCAGTTTTTT	CASRGGGRDEQFF
TRBV7-2	NA	NA	TRBJ2-5	TGTGCCAGTAGTGTAGAGGGTCATAGCACAGATACGCAGTACTTC	CASSVEGHSTDTQYF
TRBV7-9	NA	TRBD2	TRBJ2-3	TGTGCCAGCAGCCAATGGGAGGGTCAGTATACGCAGTATTTT	CASSQWEGQYTQYF
TRBV7-8	NA	NA	TRBJ1-6	TGTGCCAGCAGCTTTGATCAAGGCGGCTCAGCTTCTTCCCTCCACTTT	CASSFDQGGSASSLHF
TRBV10-3	few	NA	TRBJ2-1	TGTGCCATCAGTCCTCCGAGCTTCTCCTACAATGAGCAGTTCTTC	CAISPPSFSYNEQFF
TRBV20-1	NA	NA	TRBJ1-1	TGCAGTGCCAGAGCTCTAGCACGAAAGAACACTGAAGCTTTCTTT	CSARALARKNTEAFF
TRBV7-8	few	NA	TRBJ2-1	TGTGCCAGCAGCTTAGCGGGAGGCGGCGATACGCATGAGCAGTTCTTC	CASSLAGGGDTHEQFF
TRBV15	NA	NA	TRBJ1-5	TGTGCCAGCAGCAGACGGGCGATCGAACAGCCCCAGCATTTT	CASSRRAIEQPQHF
TRBV19	NA	NA	TRBJ1-2	TGTGCCAGTAGTTCCTGGGACCGACTCCACTATGGCTACACCTTC	CASSSWDRLHYGYTF
TRBV7-8	NA	TRBD2	TRBJ2-3	TGTGCCAGCAGTCCTATAGCGGGAGCGACCCATACGCAGTATTTT	CASSPIAGATHTQYF
TRBV7-2	NA	TRBD2	TRBJ2-5	TGTGCCAGTAGTATTTCGGCGGGAGAAGAGACCCAGTACTTC	CASSISAGEETQYF
TRBV7-6	NA	NA	TRBJ2-3	TGTGCCAGCAGCTCCCGGGGACCCAGGACAGATACGCAGTATTTT	CASSSRGPRTDTQYF
TRBV5-1	once	TRBD2	TRBJ2-1	TGCGCCAGCAGCTTAGGGGCGGGAGGTTACAATGAGCAGTTCTTC	CASSLGAGGYNEQFF
TRBV7-3	NA	NA	TRBJ2-2	TGTGCCAGCAGCGTAGGGGGACAGAACACCGGGGAGCTGTTTTTT	CASSVGGQNTGELFF
TRBV9	NA	NA	TRBJ1-1	TGTGCCAGCAGCTTAGATTTAACAAGGAAGACTGAAGCTTTCTTT	CASSLDLTRKTEAFF
TRBV7-2	NA	TRBD1	TRBJ2-4	TGTGCCAGCAGCTGGGGACAGGGGGGGGCCAAAAACATTCAGTACTTC	CASSWGQGGAKNIQYF
TRBV19	NA	NA	TRBJ2-2	TGTGCCAGTAGCGTAGCTTCAGGAGGCACCGGGGGGCTGTTTTTT	CASSVASGGTGGLFF
TRBV7-9	NA	NA	TRBJ1-2	TGTGCCAGCAGCTTTGGAATCAGCGGGGATGGCTACACCTTC	CASSFGISGDGYTF
TRBV7-8	NA	NA	TRBJ1-1	TGTGCCAGCGGCGTGGCGGGGGGTCCCGATACTGAATATTTCTTT	CASGVAGGPDTEYFF
TRBV9	NA	TRBD2	TRBJ2-2	TGTGCCAGCAGCGGGGTGCCCCGGGAGGTGTTTTTT	CASSGVPREVFF
TRBV5-1	few	NA	TRBJ2-3	TGTGCCAGCAGCTTGGGGGGAGGCGGCTATACGCAGTATTTT	CASSLGGGGYTQYF
TRBV11-2	many	NA	TRBJ2-3	TGTGCCAGCAGCTTAGTCGTCGGGGACGGAAGGGGAGATACGCAGTATTTT	CASSLVVGDGRGDTQYF
TRBV11-3	NA	NA	TRBJ2-7	TGTGCCAGCACACCAGGGGAGGACTACGAGCAGTACTTC	CASTPGEDYEQYF
TRBV9	NA	NA	TRBJ1-2	TGTGCCAGCAGCGCAGGGGTCTCGGGAAATCACTCCCGCTACACCTTC	CASSAGVSGNHSRYTF
TRBV7-2	NA	NA	TRBJ2-3	TGTGCCAGCAGCTTAGTTGGCTATCGGGGTACGCAATATTTT	CASSLVGYRGTQYF
TRBV9	NA	NA	TRBJ2-3	TGTGCCAGCAGTGGGGACTGGGAAGTAGATACGCAGTATTTT	CASSGDWEVDTQYF
TRBV9	NA	NA	TRBJ1-1	TGTGCCAGCAGCCTGCGAAACAACAAAGGGGAGACTGAAGCTTTCTTT	CASSLRNNKGETEAFF